The 29 T cell receptor beta chains presented below share a single source sample, sequenced in a study of T-cell reconstitution after alpha-beta-depleted transplantation in children. Library preparation (for TCRbeta) was performed with unique molecular identifiers. TCRdb used MiXCR to reprocess the PCR reads, holding one entry per CDR3 protein. The data show 350,000 to 500,000 distinct CDR3 sequences, 43% seen once. The specimen was PBMCs, collected before TCRalphabeta/CD19-depleted stem cell transplant. The receptor set was obtained from a girl aged 2-10 years with aplastic anemia, due to receive a stem cell transplant.

The V and J genes are TRBV20-1 and TRBJ2-3; D ambiguous. The V gene's germline CDR1 is DFQATT and CDR2 SNEGSKA (reference sequence). Deletions cut 7 bases from V and 2 bases from J, with 19 bases between. The CDR3 is 15 amino acids. The CDR3 bases are TGCAGTGTCCCAAACTTCCGACCTGACACAGATACGCAGTATTTT. Protein sequence: CSVPNFRPDTDTQYF.

The genes are TRBV28 and TRBJ1-1; D not resolved. The CDR3 sequence is 12 residues long. V shed 6 bases and J shed 3 bases, with 8 bases lying between them. Germline V gene lookup returns CDR1 MDHEN and CDR2 SYDVKM. For the CDR3, the DNA is TGTGCCAGCAGGAATTTTGACACTGAAGCTTTCTTT. Translation gives CASRNFDTEAFF.

The rearrangement uses TRBV5-1 and TRBJ2-3; D uncertain. Germline-derived CDR1 and CDR2 are SGHRS and YFSETQ. Trimming pared 2 bases from V and 4 bases from J, leaving 8 bases between. There are 13 residues in the CDR3. CDR3 loop: CASSLSRPDTQYF. As DNA, the CDR3 is TGCGCCAGCAGCTTATCTCGCCCAGATACGCAGTATTTT. Combining the CDR3 with reference TRBV5-1 and TRBJ2-3 gives the whole variable domain KAGVTQTPRYLIKTRGQQVTLSCSPISGHRSVSWYQQTPGQGLQFLFEYFSETQRNKGNFPGRFSGRQFSNSRSEMNVSTLELGDSALYLCASSLSRPDTQYFGPGTRLTVL.

The CDR3 reads CSGGQANTEAFF. The CDR3, as DNA: TGCAGCGGGGGACAGGCTAACACTGAAGCTTTCTTT. V usage is TRBV20-1 and J usage is TRBJ1-1; 8 bases agree with TRBD1. Germline CDR1 reads DFQATT; CDR2 reads SNEGSKA (reference sequence). The CDR3 covers 12 residues.

This clonotype has just a few counts. V gene TRBV20-1 combines with J gene TRBJ2-1; TRBD1 agrees at 9 bases. Trimming took 3 bases from V and 9 from J; bases not matched to a gene: 12. Germline V CDR1 and CDR2: DFQATT, SNEGSKA (reference sequence). This CDR3 has 15 amino acids. In nucleotides, the CDR3 is TGCAGTGCTAGGGGACAGGGTACGGGTTCTGCTGAGCAGTTCTTC. It encodes CSARGQGTGSAEQFF.

The chain links TRBV20-1 to TRBJ2-3, with 11 bases fitting TRBD2. The CDR3 consists of 13 residues. Unmatched junction bases numbered 4, after V lost 7 bases and J lost 4 bases. CDR1 and CDR2 (germline): DFQATT, SNEGSKA (reference sequence). CDR3 sequence reads: CSGELAGADTQYF. CDR3 nucleotides: TGCAGTGGTGAACTAGCGGGAGCAGATACGCAGTATTTT.

The gene calls are TRBV7-2 and TRBJ1-5, with 7 bases identical to TRBD1. V shed 0 bases, J shed 6 bases, and the junction held 5 bases outside the gene matches. The germline gives CDR1 SGHTA, CDR2 FQGNSA. This CDR3 is 15 amino acids long. CDR3 region: CASSLARGGPQPQHF. DNA for the CDR3: TGTGCCAGCAGCTTAGCCAGGGGGGGTCCTCAGCCCCAGCATTTT.

V usage is TRBV28 and J usage is TRBJ2-5, with 8 bases matching TRBD2. The V gene's germline CDR1 is MDHEN and CDR2 SYDVKM. The length of the CDR3 is 18 residues. V lost 4 bases, J lost 5 bases, and 18 bases stayed unmatched. CDR3 protein: CASSSPPQWTSILETQYF. The CDR3, as DNA: TGTGCCAGCAGTTCGCCGCCCCAGTGGACTAGCATTTTGGAGACCCAGTACTTC.

The chain has TRBV5-5 and TRBJ2-7; D is possibly TRBD1 or TRBD2 (5 bases each). Germline V gene sequence: CDR1 SGHKS, CDR2 YYEKEE (reference sequence). CDR3 length: 16 residues. Trimming stripped 4 bases from V and 3 bases from J, with 20 bases between. Written as DNA, the CDR3 is TGTGCCAGCAGCGGGGACGGTAGGCGGAATAACTACGAGCAGTACTTC. This gives the protein CASSGDGRRNNYEQYF.

The table lists this clonotype with many counts. The rearrangement uses TRBV4-2 and TRBJ1-2, with D hard to call. The CDR3 has 13 amino acids. The ends were cut back, 4 bases at V and 3 bases at J, with 9 bases in the middle. Germline loops: CDR1 LGHNA, CDR2 YNFKEQ. The CDR3 loop is CASSPNGDYGYTF. The CDR3 nucleotides are TGTGCCAGCAGCCCGAACGGGGACTATGGCTACACCTTC.

The CDR3 loop reads CASSSTDVNTEAFF. CDR3 in DNA: TGTGCCAGCAGCTCAACGGACGTGAACACTGAAGCTTTCTTT. The chain carries TRBV7-9 and TRBJ1-1; the D is unclear. The germline CDR1 and CDR2 sequences are SEHNR and FQNEAQ (reference sequence). The V and J ends lost 4 bases and 0 bases respectively, with 9 bases between them. The CDR3 length is 14 residues.

Of note for this clonotype: One end of the junction is discordant with germline, which a read error may explain. V is TRBV27 and J is TRBJ2-1; TRBD2 aligns across 13 bases. The CDR3 is 16 residues long. The germline CDR1 and CDR2 sequences are MNHEY and SMNVEV (reference sequence). The CDR3 DNA reads TGTGCCAGCGGTTTACTAGCGGGAGGGCCAGATAATGAGCAGTTCTTC. Amino acid sequence: CASGLLAGGPDNEQFF.

This chain joins TRBV20-1 and TRBJ2-5, with 7 bases that match TRBD1. The germline gives CDR1 DFQATT, CDR2 SNEGSKA (reference sequence). The ends lost 0 bases at V and 2 bases at J; junction bases unmatched: 6. The CDR3 runs 15 residues. In nucleotides, the CDR3 is TGCAGTGCTAGAGATGAAACAGGGGTACAAGAGACCCAGTACTTC. Its protein product is CSARDETGVQETQYF.

The CDR3 nucleotides read TGTGCCAGCGGGCGGGCAGGTGAGCAGTTCTTC. As protein: CASGRAGEQFF. This chain connects TRBV12-3 or TRBV12-4 to TRBJ2-1; D perhaps matches TRBD2 (5 bases). V gave up 8 bases and J gave up 9 bases, with 11 bases separating them. The CDR3 is 11 amino acids.

This clonotype has only a few counts. The V gene is TRBV9, the J gene TRBJ1-2; D might be TRBD1 (6 bases). Trimming took 2 bases from V and 2 from J, leaving 7 bases between them. Germline V gene lookup returns CDR1 SGDLS and CDR2 YYNGEE. The CDR3 runs to 13 residues. CDR3 residues: CASSVGGNYGYTF. As DNA, the CDR3 is TGTGCCAGCAGCGTTGGGGGCAACTATGGCTACACCTTC.

As concerns this clonotype: The junction departs from germline at one end; a sequencing error may be responsible. This chain links TRBV29-1 with TRBJ2-1; 9 bases match TRBD2. The CDR3 has 14 residues. Germline CDR1 SQVTM, CDR2 ANQGSEA. CDR3 in amino acids: CSVRLAELYSEQFF. CDR3 in DNA: TGCAGCGTCCGACTAGCGGAGCTTTACAGTGAGCAGTTCTTC.

J is TRBJ2-1 and V is TRBV9; 7 nucleotides line up with TRBD2. Germline V lookup: CDR1 SGDLS, CDR2 YYNGEE. The V segment lost 0 bases and the J segment 5 bases; nucleotides outside the gene matches: 5. This CDR3 region has 15 residues. The CDR3 nucleotides read TGTGCCAGCAGCGTAGGCGGGAGTGCGGACAATGAGCAGTTCTTC. It is translated as CASSVGGSADNEQFF.

This clonotype has a handful of counts. The V and J genes are TRBV7-8 and TRBJ1-1; D is possibly TRBD1 (5 bases). V was trimmed by 4 bases and J by 4 bases, leaving 22 bases between them. Germline values: CDR1 SGHVS, CDR2 FQNEAQ. The CDR3 is made up of 17 amino acids. CDR3 DNA sequence: TGTGCCAGCAGCTCGACTCGGGCGGGGGGTGGAGGCACTGAAGCTTTCTTT. Translated: CASSSTRAGGGGTEAFF.

The genes are TRBV5-1 and TRBJ2-7; 9 bases are shared with TRBD1. After removal of 4 bases from V and 2 bases from J, the junction contained 4 bases not matched to a gene. Germline V gives CDR1 SGHRS, CDR2 YFSETQ. The CDR3 sequence is 14 residues long. CDR3 protein: CASSTGQGTYEQYF. CDR3 DNA sequence: TGCGCCAGCAGCACGGGACAGGGAACCTACGAGCAGTACTTC.

The CDR3 loop reads CASSRFFGSNQPQHF. For the CDR3, the DNA is TGTGCCAGCAGCCGCTTCTTTGGTAGCAATCAGCCCCAGCATTTT. The chain has TRBV6-1 and TRBJ1-5, with D uncertain. V was cut by 6 bases and J by 0 bases, with 12 bases left in between. This CDR3 has 15 residues. The germline V gene has CDR1 MNHNS and CDR2 SASEGT.

The V and J genes are TRBV27 and TRBJ2-1; D is undetermined. Germline V gene lookup returns CDR1 MNHEY and CDR2 SMNVEV (reference sequence). Trimming removed 0 bases at V and 2 bases at J, with 11 bases between. The length of the CDR3 is 16 residues. The CDR3, as DNA: TGTGCCAGCAGTTTATCATTGGCGGTTGCCTACAATGAGCAGTTCTTC. This translates into CASSLSLAVAYNEQFF.

The rearrangement joins TRBV29-1 to TRBJ1-2, with D possibly TRBD1 on 6 matching bases. This CDR3 is 13 amino acids long. V shed 0 bases and J shed 6 bases, with 11 bases lying between them. Germline V gene sequence: CDR1 SQVTM, CDR2 ANQGSEA. CDR3 region: CSVEDQGRHGYTF. CDR3 coding DNA: TGCAGCGTTGAAGACCAGGGGCGGCATGGCTACACCTTC.

This chain uses TRBV28 with TRBJ2-1; the match to TRBD1 covers 9 bases. The germline V gene encodes CDR1 MDHEN and CDR2 SYDVKM. Losses at the gene ends were 4 bases for V and 8 bases for J; bases not matched to a gene: 12. The CDR3 spans 16 residues. CDR3 in amino acids: CASSWRGQGSLDEQFF. The CDR3 nucleotides read TGTGCCAGCAGTTGGCGGGGACAGGGTTCTTTGGATGAGCAGTTCTTC. The variable domain in full, with the rest retrieved from reference TRBV28 and TRBJ2-1, is DVKVTQSSRYLVKRTGEKVFLECVQDMDHENMFWYRQDPGLGLRLIYFSYDVKMKEKGDIPEGYSVSREKKERFSLILESASTNQTSMYLCASSWRGQGSLDEQFFGPGTRLTVL.

The chain employs TRBV7-2 and TRBJ2-5, with 8 bases matching TRBD2. Germline assignment: CDR1 SGHTA and CDR2 FQGNSA. The J segment lost 0 bases and the V segment lost 2 bases, leaving 2 bases of the junction unmatched. The CDR3 covers 15 residues. The CDR3 reads CASSLLAGYQETQYF. CDR3 nucleotide sequence: TGTGCCAGCAGCTTACTAGCGGGTTACCAAGAGACCCAGTACTTC.

This sequence joins TRBV28 and TRBJ2-4; perhaps TRBD2 as D (6 bases). V was cut by 7 bases and J by 1 base, with 14 bases left in between. This CDR3 is 15 amino acids long. Looked up from germline, CDR1 is MDHEN and CDR2 is SYDVKM. The DNA of the CDR3 is TGTGCCAGCACGGGCCGGCGGGGTGCCAAAAACATTCAGTACTTC. This codes for CASTGRRGAKNIQYF.

The V call is TRBV12-3 or TRBV12-4, the J call TRBJ1-5; D unclear. Trimming stripped 0 bases from V and 5 bases from J, with 8 bases between. The CDR3 has 14 residues. Here the CDR3 reads CASSLAFGDQPQHF. The CDR3, as DNA: TGTGCCAGCAGTTTAGCGTTTGGGGATCAGCCCCAGCATTTT.

The chain is built from TRBV20-1 and TRBJ1-1; D remains unclear. The CDR3 is made up of 16 amino acids. V gave up 1 base and J gave up 5 bases, with 20 bases separating them. Germline CDR1 is DFQATT and CDR2 is SNEGSKA (reference sequence). CDR3 in DNA: TGCAGTGCTAGAGGGACCGATTCCTTTCGGACGACTGAAGCTTTCTTT. It specifies CSARGTDSFRTTEAFF.

This chain links TRBV5-1 with TRBJ2-5; D could derive from TRBD1 or TRBD2 (5 bases each). Germline values: CDR1 SGHRS, CDR2 YFSETQ. Trimming removed 2 bases from V and 5 bases from J, with 19 bases in between. The CDR3 spans 16 residues. The DNA for the CDR3 is TGCGCCAGCAGCTTCTTCCCCACGGGGACCGGGGAGACCCAGTACTTC. It codes for CASSFFPTGTGETQYF. The full variable domain, completed using reference TRBV5-1 and TRBJ2-5, is KAGVTQTPRYLIKTRGQQVTLSCSPISGHRSVSWYQQTPGQGLQFLFEYFSETQRNKGNFPGRFSGRQFSNSRSEMNVSTLELGDSALYLCASSFFPTGTGETQYFGPGTRLLVL.

This clonotype was counted ten times or more. The chain joins TRBV4-1 to TRBJ2-1, with 9 bases matching TRBD1. CDR3 length equals 15 residues. Germline CDR1 and CDR2: MGHRA and YSYEKL. Unmatched junction bases numbered 10, after V lost 4 bases and J lost 9 bases. CDR3 sequence reads: CASSRQGDLYSEQFF. The CDR3 DNA reads TGCGCCAGCAGCCGACAGGGGGACCTGTATAGTGAGCAGTTCTTC.